A selection of T cell receptor beta chains follows, all from one sample in a study of blood T cell repertoires in COVID-19. The assay was immunoSEQ multiplex PCR, and TCRdb's table has in-frame clones only and misses some. This table has 150,000 or so clones, approximately 83% appearing once. Sequenced sample: peripheral blood. The receptor set was obtained from a woman aged 55-75 years with acute or convalescent COVID-19. Both conserved end residues are part of each CDR3. The order of the fields is V gene, clone size, J gene, D gene, CDR3 protein, CDR3 DNA. A D gene is named only where the DNA matches it firmly. A clone size is listed for some rows: how often the clone was seen (once, few, many), or a class if it is expanded.

>TRBV14|NA|TRBJ2-1|TRBD2
CASSQGPSGGYEQFF
TGTGCCAGCAGCCAAGGGCCTAGCGGGGGCTATGAGCAGTTCTTC
>TRBV29-1|few|TRBJ2-3|NA
CSVQETGPDTQYF
TGCAGCGTTCAGGAGACAGGTCCAGATACGCAGTATTTT
>TRBV2|NA|TRBJ1-5|TRBD1
CASSPGTGLSNSNQPQHF
TGTGCCAGCAGTCCGGGGACAGGACTTAGTAATAGCAATCAGCCCCAGCATTTT
>TRBV7-9|NA|TRBJ2-1|TRBD2
CASSFPGRGVGEQFF
TGTGCCAGCAGCTTTCCGGGGAGGGGCGTAGGTGAGCAGTTCTTC
>TRBV2|NA|TRBJ1-2|NA
CASSEVVKSFVGYTF
TGTGCCAGCAGTGAAGTGGTAAAGAGCTTCGTTGGCTACACCTTC
>TRBV3-1/TRBV3-2|once|TRBJ1-1|NA
CASSPRNTEAFF
TGTGCCAGCAGCCCGCGGAACACTGAAGCTTTCTTT
>TRBV7-3|NA|TRBJ2-2|NA
CASSLMTSANTGELFF
TGTGCCAGCAGCTTAATGACTTCGGCGAACACCGGGGAGCTGTTTTTT
>TRBV30|NA|TRBJ2-1|TRBD2
CAWGNEGLALFF
TGTGCCTGGGGGAATGAGGGACTAGCCTTGTTCTTC
>TRBV7-3|NA|TRBJ2-2|TRBD1
CASKGPGQGATGELFF
TGTGCCAGCAAAGGACCGGGGCAGGGGGCCACCGGGGAGCTGTTTTTT
>TRBV4-1|NA|TRBJ2-5|TRBD2
CASSPTVSGGAPGTQYF
TGCGCCAGCAGCCCGACGGTGAGCGGGGGGGCCCCGGGGACCCAGTACTTC
>TRBV19|few|TRBJ2-2|NA
CASSSQVDTGELFF
TGTGCCAGTAGTTCCCAGGTCGACACCGGGGAGCTGTTTTTT
>TRBV30|NA|TRBJ2-4|NA
CAWSVRASAAKNIQYF
TGTGCCTGGAGTGTCCGCGCCTCCGCGGCCAAAAACATTCAGTACTTC
>TRBV5-1|NA|TRBJ1-4|NA
CASSSDPTAVGEKLFF
TGCGCCAGCAGCTCGGACCCTACAGCGGTCGGGGAAAAACTGTTTTTT
>TRBV6-5|NA|TRBJ2-2|NA
CASSYGPNTGELFF
TGTGCCAGCAGTTACGGGCCGAACACCGGGGAGCTGTTTTTT
>TRBV27|NA|TRBJ1-6|NA
CASRGDRRNSPLHF
TGTGCCAGCAGGGGAGACCGGCGTAATTCACCCCTCCACTTT
>TRBV30|NA|TRBJ1-5|NA
CAWSVNRHQPQHF
TGTGCCTGGAGTGTTAACAGACATCAGCCCCAGCATTTT
>TRBV7-9|NA|TRBJ1-6|NA
CASSDRTDNSPLHF
TGTGCCAGCAGCGACAGGACAGATAATTCACCCCTCCACTTT
>TRBV25-1|NA|TRBJ2-2|TRBD1
CASSDGTGAGELFF
TGTGCCAGCAGTGATGGGACAGGGGCCGGGGAGCTGTTTTTT
>TRBV14|NA|TRBJ2-1|NA
CASSSGYSYNEQFF
TGTGCCAGCAGTTCGGGTTACTCCTACAATGAGCAGTTCTTC
>TRBV10-2|NA|TRBJ2-4|TRBD1
CASSSGTDIAKNIQYF
TGCGCCAGCAGTTCCGGGACAGACATAGCCAAAAACATTCAGTACTTC
>TRBV19|few|TRBJ2-3|TRBD2
CASSKGGGAFPDTQYF
TGTGCCAGTAGTAAGGGCGGGGGGGCCTTTCCAGATACGCAGTATTTT
>TRBV5-8|NA|TRBJ1-5|NA
CASSALWRGYQPQHF
TGTGCCAGCAGCGCCCTATGGAGGGGCTACCAGCCCCAGCATTTT
>TRBV9|NA|TRBJ2-3|TRBD2
CASSAGGASTDTQYF
TGTGCCAGCAGCGCCGGGGGGGCTAGCACAGATACGCAGTATTTT
>TRBV6-5|NA|TRBJ1-1|NA
CASSYDGGVGTEAFF
TGTGCCAGCAGTTACGACGGAGGGGTAGGCACTGAAGCTTTCTTT
>TRBV11-2|NA|TRBJ2-7|NA
CASSTGNTYEQYF
TGTGCCAGCAGCACAGGGAACACCTACGAGCAGTACTTC
>TRBV27|NA|TRBJ1-1|NA
CASNPGASKHWNTEAFF
TGTGCCAGCAACCCGGGAGCCTCCAAACATTGGAACACTGAAGCTTTCTTT
>TRBV5-1|NA|TRBJ2-3|TRBD2
CASSLAGGPTDTQYF
TGCGCCAGCAGCCTAGCGGGGGGGCCGACAGATACGCAGTATTTT
>TRBV5-1|NA|TRBJ1-1|NA
CASSPVSLARAFF
TGCGCCAGCAGCCCGGTCAGCCTGGCCAGGGCTTTCTTT
>TRBV29-1|once|TRBJ1-2|NA
CSAEGQGPANYGYTF
TGCAGCGCCGAGGGGCAGGGGCCTGCTAACTATGGCTACACCTTC
>TRBV6-1|NA|TRBJ1-2|NA
CASSDPFGQFYGYTF
TGTGCCAGCAGTGATCCCTTTGGACAGTTTTATGGCTACACCTTC
>TRBV7-6|NA|TRBJ2-3|NA
CASSEAWDTQYF
TGTGCCAGCAGCGAAGCATGGGATACGCAGTATTTT
>TRBV27|NA|TRBJ2-1|TRBD1
CASSNPPGTETYNEQFF
TGTGCCAGCAGCAACCCACCCGGGACAGAGACCTACAATGAGCAGTTCTTC
>TRBV30|few|TRBJ2-7|NA
CAWSLQGPRQYF
TGTGCCTGGAGCTTACAGGGACCGAGGCAGTACTTC
>TRBV5-1|NA|TRBJ1-3|TRBD1
CASSFGGGSSGNTIYF
TGCGCCAGCAGCTTTGGAGGGGGCTCCTCGGGAAACACCATATATTTT
>TRBV6-6|NA|TRBJ2-7|TRBD1
CASRPGGSAYEQYF
TGTGCCAGCCGGCCAGGGGGCAGCGCCTACGAGCAGTACTTC
>TRBV28|NA|TRBJ1-6|NA
CASSPTDSRRPLHF
TGTGCCAGCAGTCCGACGGACTCCCGGCGACCCCTCCACTTT
>TRBV12-5|NA|TRBJ1-5|TRBD1
CASGMTGGAGNQPQHF
TGTGCTAGTGGTATGACAGGGGGCGCGGGCAATCAGCCCCAGCATTTT
>TRBV7-2|NA|TRBJ2-1|TRBD1
CASKGGRGYNEQFF
TGTGCCAGCAAAGGGGGCCGAGGGTACAATGAGCAGTTCTTC
>TRBV18|NA|TRBJ1-3|TRBD1
CASSPTQGAAGNTIYF
TGTGCCAGCTCACCAACACAGGGGGCGGCTGGAAACACCATATATTTT
>TRBV19|NA|TRBJ1-2|TRBD1
CASSRSQGAGYGYTF
TGTGCCAGTAGCCGATCGCAGGGGGCCGGGTATGGCTACACCTTC
>TRBV6-5|few|TRBJ1-5|NA
CASRGSAQPQHF
TGTGCCAGCAGAGGGAGTGCTCAGCCCCAGCATTTT
>TRBV29-1|NA|TRBJ1-4|NA
CSVESGDNEKLFF
TGCAGCGTTGAATCCGGGGATAATGAAAAACTGTTTTTT